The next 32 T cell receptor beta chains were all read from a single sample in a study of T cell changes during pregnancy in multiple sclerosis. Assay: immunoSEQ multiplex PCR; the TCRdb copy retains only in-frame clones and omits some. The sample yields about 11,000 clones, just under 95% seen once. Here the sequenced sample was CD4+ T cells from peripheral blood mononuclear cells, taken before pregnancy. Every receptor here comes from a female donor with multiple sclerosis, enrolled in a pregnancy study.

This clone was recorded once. The CDR3 nucleotides read TGTGCCAGTAGTATAGGGGGGCAGGATAACGAGCAGTACTTC. It translates to CASSIGGQDNEQYF. The chain employs TRBV19 and TRBJ2-7; tentative D call: TRBD1 (6 bases). Trimming stripped 1 base from V and 5 bases from J, with 12 bases between. The CDR3 is 14 residues long. Germline V gene data show CDR1 as LNHDA and CDR2 as SQIVND (reference sequence).

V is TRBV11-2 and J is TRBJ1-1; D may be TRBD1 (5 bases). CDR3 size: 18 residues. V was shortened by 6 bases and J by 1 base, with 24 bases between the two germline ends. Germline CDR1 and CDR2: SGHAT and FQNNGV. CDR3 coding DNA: TGTGCCAGCAGTCCAAAGTCGGTCAGGGAAATGGGGAACACTGAAGCTTTCTTT. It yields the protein CASSPKSVREMGNTEAFF.

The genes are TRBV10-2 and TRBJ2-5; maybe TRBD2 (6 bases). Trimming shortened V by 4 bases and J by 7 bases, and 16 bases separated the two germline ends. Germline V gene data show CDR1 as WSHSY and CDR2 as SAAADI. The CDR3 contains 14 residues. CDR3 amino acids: CASSGGAAAGTQYF. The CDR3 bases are TGCGCCAGCAGTGGCGGGGCGGCTGCCGGGACCCAGTACTTC.

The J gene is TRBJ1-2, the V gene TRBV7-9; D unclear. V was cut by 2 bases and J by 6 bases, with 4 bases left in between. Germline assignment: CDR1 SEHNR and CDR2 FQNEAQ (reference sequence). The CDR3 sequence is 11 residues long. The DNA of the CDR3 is TGTGCCAGCAGCTTAATTAATGGCTACACCTTC. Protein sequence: CASSLINGYTF. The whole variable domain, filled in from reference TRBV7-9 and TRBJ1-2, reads DTGVSQNPRHKITKRGQNVTFRCDPISEHNRLYWYRQTLGQGPEFLTYFQNEAQLEKSRLLSDRFSAERPKGSFSTLEIQRTEQGDSAMYLCASSLINGYTFGSGTRLTVV.

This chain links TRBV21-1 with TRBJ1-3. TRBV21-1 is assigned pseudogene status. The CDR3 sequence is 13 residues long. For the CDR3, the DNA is TGTGCCACCGGACGGGGCTCTGGAAACACCATATATTTT. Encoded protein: CATGRGSGNTIYF.

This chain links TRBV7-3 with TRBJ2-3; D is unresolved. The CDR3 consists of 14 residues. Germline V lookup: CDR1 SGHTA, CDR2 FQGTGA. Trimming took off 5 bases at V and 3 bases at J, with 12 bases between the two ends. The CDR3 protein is CASSVAQPTDTQYF. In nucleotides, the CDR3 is TGTGCCAGCAGCGTAGCACAACCTACAGATACGCAGTATTTT.

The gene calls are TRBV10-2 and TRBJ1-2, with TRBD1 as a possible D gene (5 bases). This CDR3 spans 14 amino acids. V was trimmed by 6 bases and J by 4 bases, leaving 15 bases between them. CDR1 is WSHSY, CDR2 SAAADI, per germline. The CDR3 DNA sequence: TGCGCCAGCAGGGGGGGATACTCCGGCTATGGCTACACCTTC. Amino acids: CASRGGYSGYGYTF.

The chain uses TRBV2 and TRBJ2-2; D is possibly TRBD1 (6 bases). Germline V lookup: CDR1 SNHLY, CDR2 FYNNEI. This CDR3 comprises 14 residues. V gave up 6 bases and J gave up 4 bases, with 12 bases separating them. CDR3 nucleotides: TGTGCCAGCAGCCAGACAGGCGCCACCGGGGAGCTGTTTTTT. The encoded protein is CASSQTGATGELFF.

The DNA of the CDR3 is TGTGCCAGCAGCGTAGACGCAGGGGCGGGCTATGGCTACACCTTC. Its protein product is CASSVDAGAGYGYTF. The chain combines TRBV9 with TRBJ1-2; D may be TRBD1 (6 bases). Germline V CDR1 and CDR2: SGDLS, YYNGEE. V lost 0 bases, J lost 4 bases, and 13 bases lay in between. The CDR3 is 15 amino acids. Full variable domain (remainder filled in from reference TRBV9 and TRBJ1-2): DSGVTQTPKHLITATGQRVTLRCSPRSGDLSVYWYQQSLDQGLQFLIQYYNGEERAKGNILERFSAQQFPDLHSELNLSSLELGDSALYFCASSVDAGAGYGYTFGSGTRLTVV.

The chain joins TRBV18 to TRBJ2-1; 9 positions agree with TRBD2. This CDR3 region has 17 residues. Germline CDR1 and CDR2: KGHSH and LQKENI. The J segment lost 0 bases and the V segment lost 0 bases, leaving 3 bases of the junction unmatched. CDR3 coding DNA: TGTGCCAGCTCACCACCTAGCGGGGGCCCCTCCTACAATGAGCAGTTCTTC. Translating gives CASSPPSGGPSYNEQFF.

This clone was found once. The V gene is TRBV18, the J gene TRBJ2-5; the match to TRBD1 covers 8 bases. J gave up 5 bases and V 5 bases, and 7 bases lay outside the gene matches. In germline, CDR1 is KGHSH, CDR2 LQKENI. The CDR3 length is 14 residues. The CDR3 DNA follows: TGTGCCAGCTCAAAACAGGGGGGAGCGGAGACCCAGTACTTC. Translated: CASSKQGGAETQYF. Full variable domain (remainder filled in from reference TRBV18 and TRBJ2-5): NAGVMQNPRHLVRRRGQEARLRCSPMKGHSHVYWYRQLPEEGLKFMVYLQKENIIDESGMPKERFSAEFPKEGPSILRIQQVVRGDSAAYFCASSKQGGAETQYFGPGTRLLVL.

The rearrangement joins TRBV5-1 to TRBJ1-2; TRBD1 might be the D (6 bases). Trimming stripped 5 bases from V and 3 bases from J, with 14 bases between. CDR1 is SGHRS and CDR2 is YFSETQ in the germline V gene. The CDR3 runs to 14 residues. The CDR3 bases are TGCGCCAGCAGTATTGCAGGGGCGGACTATGGCTACACCTTC. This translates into CASSIAGADYGYTF.

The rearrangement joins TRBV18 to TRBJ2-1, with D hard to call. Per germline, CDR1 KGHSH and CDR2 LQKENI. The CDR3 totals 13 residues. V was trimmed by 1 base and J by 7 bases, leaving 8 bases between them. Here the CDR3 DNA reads TGTGCCAGCTCACCACAATCCAGGAATGAGCAGTTCTTC. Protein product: CASSPQSRNEQFF.

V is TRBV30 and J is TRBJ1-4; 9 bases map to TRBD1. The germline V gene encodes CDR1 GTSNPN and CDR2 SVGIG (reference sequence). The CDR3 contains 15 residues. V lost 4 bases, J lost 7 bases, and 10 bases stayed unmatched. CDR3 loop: CAWTNNRGQIEKLFF. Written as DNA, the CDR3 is TGTGCCTGGACCAACAACAGGGGGCAAATTGAAAAACTGTTTTTT. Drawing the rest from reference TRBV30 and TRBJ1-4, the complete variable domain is SQTIHQWPATLVQPVGSPLSLECTVEGTSNPNLYWYRQAAGRGLQLLFYSVGIGQISSEVPQNLSASRPQDRQFILSSKKLLLSDSGFYLCAWTNNRGQIEKLFFGSGTQLSVL.

CDR3 sequence (DNA): TGTGCCAGCAGTTGGTTAGCGGGGTCATACGAGCAGTACTTC. Its protein is CASSWLAGSYEQYF. The rearrangement joins TRBV27 to TRBJ2-7; TRBD2 aligns across 8 bases. In germline, CDR1 is MNHEY, CDR2 SMNVEV (reference sequence). V trimming: 4 bases; J trimming: 4 bases; junction bases outside the gene matches: 6. The CDR3 covers 14 residues.

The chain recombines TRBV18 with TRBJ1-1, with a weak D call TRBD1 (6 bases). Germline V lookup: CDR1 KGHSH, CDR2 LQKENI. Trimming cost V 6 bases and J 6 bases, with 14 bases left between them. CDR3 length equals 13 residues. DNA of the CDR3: TGTGCCAGCTCTCCTCACAGGGCCGCTGAAGCTTTCTTT. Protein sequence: CASSPHRAAEAFF.

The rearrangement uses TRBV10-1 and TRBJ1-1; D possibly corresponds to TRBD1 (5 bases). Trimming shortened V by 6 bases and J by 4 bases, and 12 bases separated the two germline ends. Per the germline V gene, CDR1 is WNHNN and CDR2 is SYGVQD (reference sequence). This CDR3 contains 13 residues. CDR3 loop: CASSPSTGTEAFF. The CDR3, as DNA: TGCGCCAGCAGCCCTTCCACAGGCACTGAAGCTTTCTTT.

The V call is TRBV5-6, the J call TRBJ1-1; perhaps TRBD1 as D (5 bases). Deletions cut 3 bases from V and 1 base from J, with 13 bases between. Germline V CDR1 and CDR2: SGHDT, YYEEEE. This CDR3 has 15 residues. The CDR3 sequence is CASSWGPGGNTEAFF. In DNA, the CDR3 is TGTGCCAGCAGCTGGGGCCCGGGGGGGAACACTGAAGCTTTCTTT.

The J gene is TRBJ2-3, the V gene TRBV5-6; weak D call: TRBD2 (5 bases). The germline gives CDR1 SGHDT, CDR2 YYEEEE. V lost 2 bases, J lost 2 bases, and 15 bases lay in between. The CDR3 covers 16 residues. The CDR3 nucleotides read TGTGCCAGCAGCTTCGATCGACTAATCCTCACAGATACGCAGTATTTT. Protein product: CASSFDRLILTDTQYF. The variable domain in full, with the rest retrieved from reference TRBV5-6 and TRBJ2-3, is DAGVTQSPTHLIKTRGQQVTLRCSPKSGHDTVSWYQQALGQGPQFIFQYYEEEERQRGNFPDRFSGHQFPNYSSELNVNALLLGDSALYLCASSFDRLILTDTQYFGPGTRLTVL.

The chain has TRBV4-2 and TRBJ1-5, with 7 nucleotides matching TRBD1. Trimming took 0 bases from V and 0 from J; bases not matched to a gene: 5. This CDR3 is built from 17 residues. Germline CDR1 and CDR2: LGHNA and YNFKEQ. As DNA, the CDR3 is TGTGCCAGCAGCCAAGATACCGGACAGGCTAGCAATCAGCCCCAGCATTTT. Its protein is CASSQDTGQASNQPQHF.

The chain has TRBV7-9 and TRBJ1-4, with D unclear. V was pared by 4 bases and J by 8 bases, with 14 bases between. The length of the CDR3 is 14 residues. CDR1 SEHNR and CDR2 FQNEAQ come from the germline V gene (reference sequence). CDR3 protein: CASSSRGWEEKLFF. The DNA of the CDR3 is TGTGCCAGCAGCTCCCGCGGCTGGGAGGAAAAACTGTTTTTT.

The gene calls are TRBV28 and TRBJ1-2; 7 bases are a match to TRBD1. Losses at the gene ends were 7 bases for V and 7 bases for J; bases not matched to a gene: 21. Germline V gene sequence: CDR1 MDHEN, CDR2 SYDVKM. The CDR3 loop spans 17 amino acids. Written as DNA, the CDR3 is TGTGCCAGCACCAGCCAGGGGGGAGAAGGGGGCCCCACTGGCTACACCTTC. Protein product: CASTSQGGEGGPTGYTF.

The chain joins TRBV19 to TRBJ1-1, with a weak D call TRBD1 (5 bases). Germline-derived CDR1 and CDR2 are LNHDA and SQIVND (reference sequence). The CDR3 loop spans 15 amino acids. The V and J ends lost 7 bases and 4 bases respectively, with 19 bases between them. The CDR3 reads CASTRTPKAGTEAFF. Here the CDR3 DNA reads TGTGCCAGTACCCGGACACCCAAAGCGGGCACTGAAGCTTTCTTT.

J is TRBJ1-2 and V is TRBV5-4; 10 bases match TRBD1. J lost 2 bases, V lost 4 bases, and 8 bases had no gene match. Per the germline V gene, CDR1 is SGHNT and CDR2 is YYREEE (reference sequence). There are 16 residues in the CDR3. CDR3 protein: CASSATGGSTNYGYTF. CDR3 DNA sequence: TGTGCCAGCAGCGCGACAGGGGGCTCGACAAACTATGGCTACACCTTC.

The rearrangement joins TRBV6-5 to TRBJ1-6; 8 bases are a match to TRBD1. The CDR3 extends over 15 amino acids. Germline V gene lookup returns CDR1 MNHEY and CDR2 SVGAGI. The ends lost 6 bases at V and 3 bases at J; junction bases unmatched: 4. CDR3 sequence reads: CASRPGQVYNSPLHF. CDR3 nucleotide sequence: TGTGCCAGCAGACCGGGACAGGTCTATAATTCACCCCTCCACTTT.

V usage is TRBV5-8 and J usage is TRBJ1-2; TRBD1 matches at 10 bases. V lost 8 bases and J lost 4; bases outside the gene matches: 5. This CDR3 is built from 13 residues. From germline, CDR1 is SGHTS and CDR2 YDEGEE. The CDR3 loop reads CASRDRGAYGYTF. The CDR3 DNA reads TGTGCCAGTCGGGACAGGGGTGCCTATGGCTACACCTTC.

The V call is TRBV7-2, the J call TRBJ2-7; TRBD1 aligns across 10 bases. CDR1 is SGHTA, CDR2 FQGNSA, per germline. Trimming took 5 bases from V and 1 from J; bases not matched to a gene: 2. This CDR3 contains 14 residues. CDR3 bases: TGTGCCAGCAGCCGGACAGGGGGTTCCTACGAGCAGTACTTC. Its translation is CASSRTGGSYEQYF. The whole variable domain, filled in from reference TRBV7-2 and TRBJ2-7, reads GAGVSQSPSNKVTEKGKDVELRCDPISGHTALYWYRQSLGQGLEFLIYFQGNSAPDKSGLPSDRFSAERTGGSVSTLTIQRTQQEDSAVYLCASSRTGGSYEQYFGPGTRLTVT.

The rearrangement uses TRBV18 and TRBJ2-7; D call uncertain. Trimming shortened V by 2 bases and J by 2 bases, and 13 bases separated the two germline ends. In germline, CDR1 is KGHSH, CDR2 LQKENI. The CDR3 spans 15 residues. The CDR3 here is CASSPKSPLTYEQYF. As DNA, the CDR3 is TGTGCCAGCTCACCAAAAAGCCCCCTTACCTACGAGCAGTACTTC.

CDR3 amino acids: CASSSSGGGYNEQFF. As DNA, the CDR3 is TGTGCCAGCAGCTCAAGCGGGGGGGGCTACAATGAGCAGTTCTTC. The chain employs TRBV2 and TRBJ2-1, with 10 nucleotides matching TRBD2. V shed 6 bases, J shed 3 bases, and the junction held 5 bases outside the gene matches. CDR1 is SNHLY and CDR2 is FYNNEI in the germline V gene. The CDR3 loop spans 15 amino acids. Based on the CDR3 plus reference TRBV2 and TRBJ2-1, the full variable domain is EPEVTQTPSHQVTQMGQEVILRCVPISNHLYFYWYRQILGQKVEFLVSFYNNEISEKSEIFDDQFSVERPDGSNFTLKIRSTKLEDSAMYFCASSSSGGGYNEQFFGPGTRLTVL.

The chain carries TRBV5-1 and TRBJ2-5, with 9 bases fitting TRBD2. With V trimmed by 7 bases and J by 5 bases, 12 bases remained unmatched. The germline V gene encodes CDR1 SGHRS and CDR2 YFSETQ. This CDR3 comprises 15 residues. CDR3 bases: TGCGCCAGCCTAGCGGGGAACGTAAGGGGCGAGACCCAGTACTTC. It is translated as CASLAGNVRGETQYF.

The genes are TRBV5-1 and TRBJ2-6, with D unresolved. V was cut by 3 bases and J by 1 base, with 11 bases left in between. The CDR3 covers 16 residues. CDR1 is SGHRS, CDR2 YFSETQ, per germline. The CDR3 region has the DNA TGCGCCAGCAGCTCCGAAGCTAGTTCTGGGGCCAACGTCCTGACTTTC. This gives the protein CASSSEASSGANVLTF.

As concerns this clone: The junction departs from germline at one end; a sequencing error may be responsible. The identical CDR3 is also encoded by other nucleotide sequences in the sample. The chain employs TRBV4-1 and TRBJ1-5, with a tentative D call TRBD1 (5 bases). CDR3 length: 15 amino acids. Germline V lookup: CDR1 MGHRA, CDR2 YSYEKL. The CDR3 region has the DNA TGCGCCAGCAGCCAATTGGGGGGAGGCAACCAGCCCCAGCATTTT. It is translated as CASSQLGGGNQPQHF.